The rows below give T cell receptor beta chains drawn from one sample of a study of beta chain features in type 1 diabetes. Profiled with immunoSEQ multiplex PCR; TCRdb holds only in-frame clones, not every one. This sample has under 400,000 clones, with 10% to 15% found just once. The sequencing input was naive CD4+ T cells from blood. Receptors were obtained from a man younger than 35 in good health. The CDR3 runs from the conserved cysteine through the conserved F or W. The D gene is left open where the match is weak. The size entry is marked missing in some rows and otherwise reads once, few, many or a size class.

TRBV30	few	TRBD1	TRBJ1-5	CAWSHEGTGRNQPQHF	TGTGCCTGGAGTCATGAGGGGACAGGTCGCAATCAGCCCCAGCATTTT
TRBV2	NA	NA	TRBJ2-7	CASGVAARSSYEQYF	TGTGCCAGCGGCGTAGCAGCGAGGAGCTCCTACGAGCAGTACTTC
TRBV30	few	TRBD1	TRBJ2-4	CAWTRQVGGRHIQYF	TGTGCCTGGACCCGGCAGGTAGGGGGCAGGCACATTCAGTACTTC
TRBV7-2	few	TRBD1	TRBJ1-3	CASRYAGQASSGNTIYF	TGTGCCAGCAGATACGCCGGACAGGCAAGCTCTGGAAACACCATATATTTT
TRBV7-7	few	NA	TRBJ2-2	CASSLVSQQAAGELFF	TGTGCTAGCAGTCTCGTTAGCCAACAGGCGGCCGGGGAGCTGTTTTTT
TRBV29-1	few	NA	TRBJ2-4	CSGANTGPSNIQYF	TGCAGCGGGGCGAATACAGGGCCTTCGAACATTCAGTACTTC
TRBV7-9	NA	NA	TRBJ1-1	CASSRYSGTEAFF	TGTGCCAGCAGTCGGTACAGTGGCACTGAAGCTTTCTTT
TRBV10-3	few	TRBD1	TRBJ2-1	CATRTGTGEYNEQFF	TGTGCCACCCGGACCGGGACAGGCGAATACAATGAGCAGTTCTTC
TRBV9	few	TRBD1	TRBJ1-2	CASSESTGQDGYTF	TGTGCCAGCAGCGAGTCTACGGGACAGGATGGCTACACCTTC
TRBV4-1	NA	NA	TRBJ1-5	CASSRWEGLNQPQHF	TGCGCCAGCAGCCGGTGGGAGGGGCTGAATCAGCCCCAGCATTTT
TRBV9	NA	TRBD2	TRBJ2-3	CASSVLSGRATDTQYF	TGTGCCAGCAGCGTGCTAAGCGGGAGGGCAACCGATACGCAGTATTTT
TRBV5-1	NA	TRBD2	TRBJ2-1	CASSFGRLADRYNEQFF	TGCGCCAGCAGCTTTGGACGACTAGCGGACCGCTACAATGAGCAGTTCTTC
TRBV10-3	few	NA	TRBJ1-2	CAISESGLYGYTF	TGTGCCATCAGTGAGTCCGGACTTTATGGCTACACCTTC
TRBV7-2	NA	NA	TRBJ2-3	CASSLDRTDTQYF	TGTGCCAGCAGCCTAGACAGAACAGATACGCAGTATTTT
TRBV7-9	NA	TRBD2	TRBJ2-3	CASSFLAGGRTDTQYF	TGTGCCAGCAGCTTCCTAGCGGGGGGAAGAACAGATACGCAGTATTTT
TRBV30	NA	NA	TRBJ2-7	CAWNSGGPNEQYF	TGTGCCTGGAACTCTGGAGGGCCCAACGAGCAGTACTTC